The 13 T cell receptor beta chains below all came from one sample that was sequenced in a study of cytomegalovirus exposure and HLA in healthy donors. The PCR ran on 60 Vbeta and 13 Jbeta primers. Assay: immunoSEQ multiplex PCR; the TCRdb copy retains only in-frame clones and omits some. The specimen's table records around 120,000 clones. Sequencing was done on a sample of PBMCs. The receptors come from a man aged 50 or older in good health and CMV-seronegative.

The gene calls are TRBV4-3 and TRBJ2-3, with D perhaps matching TRBD1 (6 bases). Germline loops: CDR1 LGHNA, CDR2 YSLEER. The CDR3 covers 17 residues. V dropped 0 bases and J dropped 3 bases, with 16 bases sitting between them. The CDR3 DNA reads TGCGCCAGCAGCCAAGAAGGGCAGGGGTTCGGGACAGATACGCAGTATTTT. Translated: CASSQEGQGFGTDTQYF.

The rearrangement uses TRBV6-5 and TRBJ2-1; D is undetermined. Per the germline V gene, CDR1 is MNHEY and CDR2 is SVGAGI. The ends were cut back, 8 bases at V and 0 bases at J, with 14 bases in the middle. The CDR3 has 15 amino acids. The CDR3 nucleotides are TGTGCCAGCGGATACAGTGACACCTCCTACAATGAGCAGTTCTTC. Translation gives CASGYSDTSYNEQFF.

The rearrangement uses TRBV5-5 and TRBJ1-1; D is uncertain. Trimming removed 4 bases from V and 5 bases from J, with 9 bases in between. The CDR3 loop spans 12 amino acids. Germline CDR1 SGHKS, CDR2 YYEKEE (reference sequence). The CDR3 coding sequence is TGTGCCAGCAGCCGCGGGGAGACTGAAGCTTTCTTT. Amino acids: CASSRGETEAFF.

This chain uses TRBV13 with TRBJ2-2; D possibly corresponds to TRBD2 (5 bases). With 5 bases removed from V and 6 bases from J, the gap between germline ends came to 16 bases. This CDR3 spans 15 amino acids. Germline assignment: CDR1 PRHDT and CDR2 FYEKMQ (reference sequence). CDR3: CASSATGLSAGELFF. DNA of the CDR3: TGTGCCAGCAGCGCCACGGGGTTAAGTGCCGGGGAGCTGTTTTTT.

V usage is TRBV19 and J usage is TRBJ1-5; 9 nucleotides line up with TRBD1. Unmatched junction bases numbered 7, after V lost 7 bases and J lost 6 bases. The germline V gene encodes CDR1 LNHDA and CDR2 SQIVND (reference sequence). This CDR3 comprises 14 residues. As DNA, the CDR3 is TGTGCCAGTAAGCCGGGACAGGGAGTTCAGCCCCAGCATTTT. Encoded protein: CASKPGQGVQPQHF. Full variable domain (rest looked up from reference TRBV19 and TRBJ1-5): DGGITQSPKYLFRKEGQNVTLSCEQNLNHDAMYWYRQDPGQGLRLIYYSQIVNDFQKGDIAEGYSVSREKKESFPLTVTSAQKNPTAFYLCASKPGQGVQPQHFGDGTRLSIL.

The chain links TRBV14 to TRBJ1-2; D is possibly TRBD1 (6 bases). V was shortened by 8 bases and J by 8 bases, with 18 bases between the two germline ends. The germline gives CDR1 SGHDN, CDR2 FVKESK. The CDR3 is 13 amino acids. CDR3 residues: CASSFRGQPGYTF. CDR3 nucleotide sequence: TGTGCCAGCTCCTTCAGGGGTCAGCCCGGCTACACCTTC.

The chain employs TRBV5-1 and TRBJ2-3, with 10 bases fitting TRBD2. This CDR3 is built from 19 residues. Germline CDR1 SGHRS, CDR2 YFSETQ. V lost 4 bases, J lost 0 bases, and 14 bases stayed unmatched. Here the CDR3 DNA reads TGCGCCAGCAGCGAAGGGAGAGTAGCGGGGGGTTATAGCACAGATACGCAGTATTTT. Protein product: CASSEGRVAGGYSTDTQYF.

J is TRBJ2-7 and V is TRBV30, with D possibly TRBD1 on 5 matching bases. V lost 4 bases to trimming and J lost 0 bases, with 10 bases between them. Looked up from germline, CDR1 is GTSNPN and CDR2 is SVGIG (reference sequence). This CDR3 region has 13 residues. The CDR3 bases are TGTGCCTGGACAGGGCGAAGCTCCTACGAGCAGTACTTC. Amino acid sequence: CAWTGRSSYEQYF.

The CDR3, as DNA: TGTGCCAGCAACTCGGACAGGGGAACGAACGGGGCTGCTTTCTTT. This codes for CASNSDRGTNGAAFF. The genes are TRBV2 and TRBJ1-1; 9 nucleotides match TRBD1. Germline V gene data show CDR1 as SNHLY and CDR2 as FYNNEI. This CDR3 is built from 15 residues. V was clipped by 7 bases and J by 11 bases; unmatched bases: 17.

The V gene is TRBV13, the J gene TRBJ2-1; 14 nucleotides line up with TRBD2. The length of the CDR3 is 18 residues. Per the germline V gene, CDR1 is PRHDT and CDR2 is FYEKMQ (reference sequence). The junction had 12 bases not matched to a gene; V was cut back by 4 bases and J by 7 bases. In DNA form, the CDR3 reads TGTGCCAGCAGCTCGGGACTAGCGGGGGTTCTGGTGAGGAATGAGCAGTTCTTC. Translated: CASSSGLAGVLVRNEQFF.

The chain links TRBV9 to TRBJ2-1; maybe TRBD2 (6 bases). V lost 4 bases, J lost 4 bases, and 12 bases lay in between. The CDR3 loop spans 14 amino acids. In germline, CDR1 is SGDLS, CDR2 YYNGEE. The CDR3 is CASSSRLEYNEQFF. In DNA form, the CDR3 reads TGTGCCAGCAGCTCTCGACTAGAGTACAATGAGCAGTTCTTC.

This chain links TRBV5-8 with TRBJ1-1, with D unclear. CDR1 and CDR2 from the germline V gene are SGHTS and YDEGEE. The CDR3 runs to 16 residues. Trimming shortened V by 0 bases and J by 0 bases, and 12 bases separated the two germline ends. The CDR3, as DNA: TGTGCCAGCAGCTTGGTAGTTGGGCTTATGAACACTGAAGCTTTCTTT. This encodes CASSLVVGLMNTEAFF.

V is TRBV19 and J is TRBJ2-7, with 7 positions matching TRBD1. V was clipped by 6 bases and J by 0 bases; unmatched bases: 8. The germline CDR1 and CDR2 sequences are LNHDA and SQIVND (reference sequence). This CDR3 is built from 15 residues. The chain's CDR3 is CASSLEGQPSYEQYF. CDR3 bases: TGTGCCAGTAGCCTTGAGGGACAGCCCTCCTACGAGCAGTACTTC.